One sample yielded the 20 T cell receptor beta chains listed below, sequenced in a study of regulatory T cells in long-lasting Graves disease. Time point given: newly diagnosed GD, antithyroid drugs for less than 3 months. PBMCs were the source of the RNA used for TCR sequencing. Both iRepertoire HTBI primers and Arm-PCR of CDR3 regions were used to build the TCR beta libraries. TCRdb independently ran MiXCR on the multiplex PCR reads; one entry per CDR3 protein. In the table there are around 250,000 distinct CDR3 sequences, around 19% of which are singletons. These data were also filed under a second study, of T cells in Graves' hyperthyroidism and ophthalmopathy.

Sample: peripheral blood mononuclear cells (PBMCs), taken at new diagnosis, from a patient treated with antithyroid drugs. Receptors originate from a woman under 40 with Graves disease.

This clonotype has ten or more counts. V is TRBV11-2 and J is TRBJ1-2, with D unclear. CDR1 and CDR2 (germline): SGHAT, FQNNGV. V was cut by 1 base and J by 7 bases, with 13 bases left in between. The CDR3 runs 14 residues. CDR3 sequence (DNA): TGTGCCAGCAGCTTAGGAGGTTCTGGAGGTGGCTACACCTTC. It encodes CASSLGGSGGGYTF.

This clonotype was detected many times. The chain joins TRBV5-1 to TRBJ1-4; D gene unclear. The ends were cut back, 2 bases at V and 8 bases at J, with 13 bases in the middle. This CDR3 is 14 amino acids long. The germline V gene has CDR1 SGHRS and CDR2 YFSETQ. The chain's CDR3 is CASSFGSGKEKLFF. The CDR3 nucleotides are TGCGCCAGCAGCTTCGGAAGTGGGAAGGAAAAACTGTTTTTT.

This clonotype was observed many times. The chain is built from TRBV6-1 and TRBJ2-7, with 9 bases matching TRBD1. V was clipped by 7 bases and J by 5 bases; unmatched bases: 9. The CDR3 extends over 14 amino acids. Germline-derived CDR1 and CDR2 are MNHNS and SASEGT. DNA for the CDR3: TGTGCCAGCAAAGGGGACAGGGAGAGCAACGAGCAGTACTTC. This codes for CASKGDRESNEQYF.

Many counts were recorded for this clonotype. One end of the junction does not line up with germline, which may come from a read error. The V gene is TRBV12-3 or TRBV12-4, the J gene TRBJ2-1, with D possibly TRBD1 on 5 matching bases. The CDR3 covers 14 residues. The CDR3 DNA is TGTGCCAGCGTCGACAGATACTCCTACAACGAGCAGTTCTTC. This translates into CASVDRYSYNEQFF.

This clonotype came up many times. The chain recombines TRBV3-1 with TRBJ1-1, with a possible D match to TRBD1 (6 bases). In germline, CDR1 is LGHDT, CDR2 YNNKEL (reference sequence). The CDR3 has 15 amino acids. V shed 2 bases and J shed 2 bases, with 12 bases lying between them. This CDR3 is CASSQPRGANTEAFF. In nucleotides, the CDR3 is TGTGCCAGCAGCCAACCGCGGGGGGCCAACACTGAAGCTTTCTTT.

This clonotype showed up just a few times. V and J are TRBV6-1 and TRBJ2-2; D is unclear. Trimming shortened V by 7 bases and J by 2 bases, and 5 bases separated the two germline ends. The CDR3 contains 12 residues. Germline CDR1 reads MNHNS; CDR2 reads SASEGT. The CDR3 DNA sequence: TGTGCCAGCAAGGGAAACACCGGGGAGCTGTTTTTT. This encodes CASKGNTGELFF.

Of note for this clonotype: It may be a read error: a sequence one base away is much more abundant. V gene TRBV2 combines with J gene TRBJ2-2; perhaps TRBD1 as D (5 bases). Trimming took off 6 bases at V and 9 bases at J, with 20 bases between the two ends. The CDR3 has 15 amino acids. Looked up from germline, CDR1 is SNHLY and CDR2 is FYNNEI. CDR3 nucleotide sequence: TGTGCCAGCAGGTCGAGAGACAGAAACGGCCGGGAGCTGTTTTTT. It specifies CASRSRDRNGRELFF.

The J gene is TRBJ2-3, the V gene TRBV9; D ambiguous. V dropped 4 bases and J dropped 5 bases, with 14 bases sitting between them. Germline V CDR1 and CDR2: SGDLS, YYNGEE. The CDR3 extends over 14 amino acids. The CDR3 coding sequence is TGTGCCAGCAGCTTGGAGTCAAAAGGAGATACGCAGTATTTT. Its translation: CASSLESKGDTQYF.

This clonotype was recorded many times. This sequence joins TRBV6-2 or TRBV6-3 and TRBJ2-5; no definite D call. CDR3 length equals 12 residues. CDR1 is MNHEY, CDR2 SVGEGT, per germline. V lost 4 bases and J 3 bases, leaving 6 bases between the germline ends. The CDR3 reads CASSFLEETQYF. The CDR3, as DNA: TGTGCCAGCAGTTTTCTAGAAGAGACCCAGTACTTC.

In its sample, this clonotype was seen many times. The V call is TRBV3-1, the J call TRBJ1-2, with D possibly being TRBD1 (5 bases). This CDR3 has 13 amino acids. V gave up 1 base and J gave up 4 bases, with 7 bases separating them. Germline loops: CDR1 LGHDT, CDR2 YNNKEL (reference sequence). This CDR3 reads CASSQGGGYGYTF. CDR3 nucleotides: TGTGCCAGCAGCCAAGGGGGGGGCTATGGCTACACCTTC.

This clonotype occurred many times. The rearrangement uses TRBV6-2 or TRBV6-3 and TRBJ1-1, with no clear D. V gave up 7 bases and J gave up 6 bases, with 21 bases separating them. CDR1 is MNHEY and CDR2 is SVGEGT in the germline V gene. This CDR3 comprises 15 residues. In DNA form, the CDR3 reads TGTGCCAGCACGGGGTATTCTCATTCATGGGCTGAAGCTTTCTTT. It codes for CASTGYSHSWAEAFF.

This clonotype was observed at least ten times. Written as DNA, the CDR3 is TGTGCCAGCAGCTACGTCCAGGACACCATATATTTT. Translation: CASSYVQDTIYF. The chain joins TRBV7-2 to TRBJ1-3; no firm D call. The CDR3 sequence is 12 residues long. Per the germline V gene, CDR1 is SGHTA and CDR2 is FQGNSA. Trimming removed 4 bases from V and 8 bases from J, with 9 bases in between.

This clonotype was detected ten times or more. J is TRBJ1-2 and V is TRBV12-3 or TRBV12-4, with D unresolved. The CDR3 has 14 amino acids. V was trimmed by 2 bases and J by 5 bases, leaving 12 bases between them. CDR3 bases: TGTGCCAGCAGTTTAAGTCCCGGGATGTATGGCTACACCTTC. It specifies CASSLSPGMYGYTF.

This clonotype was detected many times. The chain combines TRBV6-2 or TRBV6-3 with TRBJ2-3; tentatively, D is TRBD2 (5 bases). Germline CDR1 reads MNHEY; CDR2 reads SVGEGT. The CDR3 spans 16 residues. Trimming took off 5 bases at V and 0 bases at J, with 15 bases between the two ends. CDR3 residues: CASSEEGGGSTDTQYF. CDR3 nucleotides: TGTGCCAGCAGTGAAGAAGGAGGAGGCAGCACAGATACGCAGTATTTT.

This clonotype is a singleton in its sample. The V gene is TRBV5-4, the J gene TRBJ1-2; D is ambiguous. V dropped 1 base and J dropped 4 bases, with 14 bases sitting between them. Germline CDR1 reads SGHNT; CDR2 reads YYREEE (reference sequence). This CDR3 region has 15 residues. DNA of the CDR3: TGTGCCAGCAGCTTGAGCGGAGACGCCCTCTATGGCTACACCTTC. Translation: CASSLSGDALYGYTF.

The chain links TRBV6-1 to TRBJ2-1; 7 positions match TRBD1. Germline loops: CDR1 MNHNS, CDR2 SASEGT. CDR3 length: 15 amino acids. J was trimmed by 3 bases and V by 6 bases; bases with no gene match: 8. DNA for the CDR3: TGTGCCAGCAGGGTTTGGGGGACAGTCTACAATGAGCAGTTCTTC. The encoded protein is CASRVWGTVYNEQFF.

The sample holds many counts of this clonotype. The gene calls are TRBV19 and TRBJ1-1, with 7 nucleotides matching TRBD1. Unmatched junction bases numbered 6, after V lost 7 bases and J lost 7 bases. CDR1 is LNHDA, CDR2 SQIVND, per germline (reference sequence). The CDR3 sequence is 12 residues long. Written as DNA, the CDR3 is TGTGCCAGTACCCCCGGGACAGATGAAGCTTTCTTT. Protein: CASTPGTDEAFF. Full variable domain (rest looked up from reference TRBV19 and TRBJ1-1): DGGITQSPKYLFRKEGQNVTLSCEQNLNHDAMYWYRQDPGQGLRLIYYSQIVNDFQKGDIAEGYSVSREKKESFPLTVTSAQKNPTAFYLCASTPGTDEAFFGQGTRLTVV.

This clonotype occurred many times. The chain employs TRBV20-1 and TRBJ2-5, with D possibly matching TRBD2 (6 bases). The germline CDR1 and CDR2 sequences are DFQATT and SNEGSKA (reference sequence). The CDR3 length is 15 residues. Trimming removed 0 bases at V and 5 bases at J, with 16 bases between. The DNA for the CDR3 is TGCAGTGCTAGAGATCGTGTGGGGGGTAGGGAGACCCAGTACTTC. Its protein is CSARDRVGGRETQYF.

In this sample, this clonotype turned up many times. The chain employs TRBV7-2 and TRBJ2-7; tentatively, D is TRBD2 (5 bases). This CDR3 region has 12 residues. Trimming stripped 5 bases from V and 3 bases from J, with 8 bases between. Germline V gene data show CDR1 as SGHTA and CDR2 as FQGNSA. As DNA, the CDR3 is TGTGCCAGCAGCCACGAGGGCTACGAGCAGTACTTC. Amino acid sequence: CASSHEGYEQYF. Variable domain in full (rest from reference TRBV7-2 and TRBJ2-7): GAGVSQSPSNKVTEKGKDVELRCDPISGHTALYWYRQSLGQGLEFLIYFQGNSAPDKSGLPSDRFSAERTGGSVSTLTIQRTQQEDSAVYLCASSHEGYEQYFGPGTRLTVT.

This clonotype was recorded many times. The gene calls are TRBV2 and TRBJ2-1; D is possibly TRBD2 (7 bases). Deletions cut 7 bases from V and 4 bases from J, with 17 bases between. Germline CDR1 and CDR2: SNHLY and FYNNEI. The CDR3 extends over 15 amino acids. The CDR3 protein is CASKRGGGLYNEQFF. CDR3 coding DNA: TGTGCCAGCAAGAGGGGCGGGGGCCTTTACAATGAGCAGTTCTTC.